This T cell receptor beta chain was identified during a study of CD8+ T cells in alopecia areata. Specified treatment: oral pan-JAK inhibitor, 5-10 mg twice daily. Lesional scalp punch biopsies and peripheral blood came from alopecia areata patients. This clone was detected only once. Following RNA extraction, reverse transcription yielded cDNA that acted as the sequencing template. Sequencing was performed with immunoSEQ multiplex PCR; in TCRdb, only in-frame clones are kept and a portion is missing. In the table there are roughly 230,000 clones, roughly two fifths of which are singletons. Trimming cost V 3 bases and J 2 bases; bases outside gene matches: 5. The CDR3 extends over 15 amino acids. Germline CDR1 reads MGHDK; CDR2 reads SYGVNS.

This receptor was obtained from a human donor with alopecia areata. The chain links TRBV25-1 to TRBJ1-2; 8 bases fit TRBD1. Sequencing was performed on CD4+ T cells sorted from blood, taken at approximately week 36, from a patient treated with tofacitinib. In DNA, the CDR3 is TGTGCCAGCAGTGATTCGGCAGGGGGCAACTATGGCTACACCTTC. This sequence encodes CASSDSAGGNYGYTF.